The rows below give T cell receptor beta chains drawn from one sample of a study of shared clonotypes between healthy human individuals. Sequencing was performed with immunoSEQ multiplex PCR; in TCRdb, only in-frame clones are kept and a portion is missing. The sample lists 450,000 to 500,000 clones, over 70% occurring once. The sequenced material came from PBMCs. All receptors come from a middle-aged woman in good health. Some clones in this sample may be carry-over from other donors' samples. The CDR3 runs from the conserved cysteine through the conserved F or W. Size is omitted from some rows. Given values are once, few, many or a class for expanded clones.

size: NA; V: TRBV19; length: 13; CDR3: CASGRALNTEAFF
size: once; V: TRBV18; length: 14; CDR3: CASSPSGLAREQYF
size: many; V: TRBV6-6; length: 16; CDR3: CASSNAGTSGKETQYF
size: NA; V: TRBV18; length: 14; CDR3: CASSPLPSTGELFF
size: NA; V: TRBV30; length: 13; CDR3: CAWSRTNTGELFF
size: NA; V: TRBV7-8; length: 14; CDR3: CASSLAQGVSPLHF
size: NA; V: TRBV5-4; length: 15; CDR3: CASSLTSGEYNEQFF
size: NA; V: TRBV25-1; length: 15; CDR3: CASSDLQGLNEKLFF
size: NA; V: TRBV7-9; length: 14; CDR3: CASSLTSGTYEQYF
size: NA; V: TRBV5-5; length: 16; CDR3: CASSVTYRVEGGGYTF
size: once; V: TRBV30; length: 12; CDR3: CAWRSNMYEQYF
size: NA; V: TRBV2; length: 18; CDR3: CASSEDNGSWETKNIQYF
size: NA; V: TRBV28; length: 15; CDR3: CASTLLGSSYNEQFF
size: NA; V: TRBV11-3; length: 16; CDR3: CASSLVGRGGNQPQHF
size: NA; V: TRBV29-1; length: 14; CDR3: CSVEGTSGSDEQFF
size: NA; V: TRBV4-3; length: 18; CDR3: CASSRSWTSGRGRETQYF
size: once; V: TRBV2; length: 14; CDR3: CASSEGGGREKLFF
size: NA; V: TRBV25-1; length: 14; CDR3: CASTPPGGHHIQYF
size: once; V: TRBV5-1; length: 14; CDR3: CASSLGPPSYEQYF
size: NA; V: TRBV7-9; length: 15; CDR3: CASSFGGSGNQPQHF
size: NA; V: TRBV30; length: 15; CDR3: CAWSHRGAGGYEQYF
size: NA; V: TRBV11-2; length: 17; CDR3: CASSPQLGTSVAGELFF
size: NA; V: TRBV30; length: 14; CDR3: CACRVFSSSYEQYF
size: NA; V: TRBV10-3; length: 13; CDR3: CAIGTSGRDEQYF
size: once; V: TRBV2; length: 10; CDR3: CASNPYEQYF
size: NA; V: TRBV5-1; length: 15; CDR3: CASSGRLGVTDTQYF
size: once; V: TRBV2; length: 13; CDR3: CASSTRPADTQYF
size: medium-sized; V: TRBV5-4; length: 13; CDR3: CASSLVTGYGYTF
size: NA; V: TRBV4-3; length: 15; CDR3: CASSQGGQGTYEQYF
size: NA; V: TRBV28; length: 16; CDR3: CASSFTIGRMNTEAFF
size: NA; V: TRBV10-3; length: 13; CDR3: CAINRGGDTEAFF
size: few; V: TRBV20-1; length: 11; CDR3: CSASRQGEQYF
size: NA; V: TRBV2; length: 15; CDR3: CASSAQGGAPETQYF
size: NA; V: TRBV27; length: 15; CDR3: CASSFGTSGLNEQFF
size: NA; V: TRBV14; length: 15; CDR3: CASSQGPGGIDTQYF
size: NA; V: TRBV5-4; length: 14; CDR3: CASSPPSPGSEQYF
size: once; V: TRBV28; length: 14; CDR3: CASTPTLSGNTIYF
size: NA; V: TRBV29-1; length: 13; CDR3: CSVEQGAASEQYF
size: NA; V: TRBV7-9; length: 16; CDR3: CASSSRPGSLSYEQYF
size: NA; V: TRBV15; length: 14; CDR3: CATGPPSGANVLTF